This T cell receptor (beta chain) is drawn from a study of cytomegalovirus exposure and HLA in healthy donors. The donors were members of the validation cohort comprising approximately 110 subjects, separate from the roughly 730-subject first cohort. This table comes from immunoSEQ multiplex PCR, and its TCRdb copy is limited to in-frame clones, with some not included. The table has about 95,000 clones, roughly 85% seen once. With respect to this clone: Its cognate antigen is unknown.

The CDR3 sequence is 12 residues long. Trimming left V 0 bases short and J 9 bases short, with 7 bases between. The germline CDR1 and CDR2 sequences are SGHRS and YFSETQ. Study conclusions and caveats: Diagnosis of cytomegalovirus status made by the classifier reportedly showed high specificity and sensitivity. Cytomegalovirus association was assigned to approximately 160 TCR beta chains.

Sequencing input: PBMCs. The chain recombines TRBV5-1 with TRBJ2-1, with a weak D call TRBD2 (5 bases). The sequence was obtained from a man aged 18 to 29 in good health and CMV-seropositive. For the CDR3, the DNA is TGCGCCAGCAGCTTGGAGGGAGCTGAGCAGTTCTTC. Residues: CASSLEGAEQFF.